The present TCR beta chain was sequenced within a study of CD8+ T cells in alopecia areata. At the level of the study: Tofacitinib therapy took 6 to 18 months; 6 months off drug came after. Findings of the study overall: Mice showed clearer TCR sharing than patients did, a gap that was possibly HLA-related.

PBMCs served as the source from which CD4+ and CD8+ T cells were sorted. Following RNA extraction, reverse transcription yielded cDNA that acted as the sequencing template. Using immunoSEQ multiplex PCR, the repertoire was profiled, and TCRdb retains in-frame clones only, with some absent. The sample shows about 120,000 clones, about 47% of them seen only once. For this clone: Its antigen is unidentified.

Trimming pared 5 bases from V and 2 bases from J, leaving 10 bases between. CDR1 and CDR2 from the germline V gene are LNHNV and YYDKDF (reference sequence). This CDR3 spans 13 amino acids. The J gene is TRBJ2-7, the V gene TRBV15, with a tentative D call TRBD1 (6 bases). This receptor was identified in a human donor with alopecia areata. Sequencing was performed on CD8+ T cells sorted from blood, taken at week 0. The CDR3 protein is CATSGGGTYEQYF. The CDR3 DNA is TGTGCCACCAGCGGGGGCGGAACCTACGAGCAGTACTTC.